A selection of T cell receptor beta chains follows, all from one sample in a study of T cell responses to AZD1222 COVID-19 vaccine. Repertoires were generated with immunoSEQ multiplex PCR, while TCRdb's copy carries only in-frame clones and drops some. The sample records tens of thousands of clones, 87% being singletons. The sample here was peripheral blood, taken 28 days after the second AZD1222 dose. These receptors were taken from an adult who received the AZD1222 COVID-19 vaccine. Each CDR3 is given with its conserved first and last residue. A D gene is named only where the DNA matches it firmly. The listing skips clone size in some rows; elsewhere it reads once, few, many or a size class.

21,TRBJ2-1,TRBV21-1,-,-,TGTGCCAGCAGCAAACCCCTTACTAGCGGAACTGAGGATAGCTCCTACAATGAGCAGTTCTTC,CASSKPLTSGTEDSSYNEQFF
14,TRBJ1-1,TRBV2,-,-,TGTGCCAGCACGCGCGAGGGTCAGTACACTGAAGCTTTCTTT,CASTREGQYTEAFF
15,TRBJ1-5,TRBV6-5,-,once,TGTGCCAGCAGTTACTCGAGCGGGGGCGATCAGCCCCAGCATTTT,CASSYSSGGDQPQHF
14,TRBJ1-1,TRBV25-1,-,once,TGTGCCAGCAGTGGCGGTCTCCTGAACACTGAAGCTTTCTTT,CASSGGLLNTEAFF
15,TRBJ1-2,TRBV19,TRBD1,-,TGTGCCAGTAGTACCCGGGACAGCGGACACTATGGCTACACCTTC,CASSTRDSGHYGYTF
15,TRBJ2-7,TRBV5-1,TRBD2,-,TGCGCCAGCAGCCCGGGGGGGGGCGGGGGATACGAGCAGTACTTC,CASSPGGGGGYEQYF
15,TRBJ1-4,TRBV15,-,few,TGTGCCACCAGCAACCGGGACCTAGGCGATGAAAAACTGTTTTTT,CATSNRDLGDEKLFF
13,TRBJ1-1,TRBV30,-,once,TGTGCCTGGAGAAGGCAGGAGAACACTGAAGCTTTCTTT,CAWRRQENTEAFF
15,TRBJ1-1,TRBV4-1,-,-,TGCGCCAGCAGCCGAGAACAGGGATGGGACACTGAAGCTTTCTTT,CASSREQGWDTEAFF
12,TRBJ1-1,TRBV30,-,-,TGTGCCTGGAGTCTTGGGACGGAAAAAGCTTTCTTT,CAWSLGTEKAFF
13,TRBJ2-1,TRBV29-1,-,once,TGCAGCGTTGAAGATGTTCAGAACAATGAGCAGTTCTTC,CSVEDVQNNEQFF
16,TRBJ1-4,TRBV18,TRBD1,-,TGTGCCAGCTCAACTGGACAGGCCGCAACTAATGAAAAACTGTTTTTT,CASSTGQAATNEKLFF
19,TRBJ2-1,TRBV18,TRBD2,-,TGTGCCAGCTCACCTCTCGGGACTAGCGGGCTCCAATCCTACAATGAGCAGTTCTTC,CASSPLGTSGLQSYNEQFF
16,TRBJ1-6,TRBV5-5,-,-,TGTGCCAGCAGCCTCCACCTCGGGACACAGAATTCACCCCTCCACTTT,CASSLHLGTQNSPLHF
13,TRBJ1-2,TRBV2,TRBD1,-,TGTGCCAGCAGCCGACAGGGGGGTAATGGCTACACCTTC,CASSRQGGNGYTF
15,TRBJ2-1,TRBV7-3,-,-,TGTGCCAGCAGCCCTGAACATCAAACCTACAATGAGCAGTTCTTC,CASSPEHQTYNEQFF
15,TRBJ2-3,TRBV18,TRBD2,-,TGTGCCAGCTCACCGAGTCTAGCGGGAACAGATACGCAGTATTTT,CASSPSLAGTDTQYF
14,TRBJ2-3,TRBV2,TRBD2,-,TGTGCCAGCCGCCCGGGAGGGGGTCCAGATACGCAGTATTTT,CASRPGGGPDTQYF
19,TRBJ2-3,TRBV7-9,TRBD2,-,TGTGCCAGCAGCGCGACTAGCGGTGTCCCTTTTTTGAAAGGAGATACGCAGTATTTT,CASSATSGVPFLKGDTQYF
14,TRBJ2-3,TRBV3-1/TRBV3-2,-,-,TGTGCCAGCAGCCAAGGACTAGGGGCAGATACGCAGTATTTT,CASSQGLGADTQYF
14,TRBJ2-4,TRBV10-3,-,-,TGTGCCATCAGTGGACAGTCTAACAAAAACATTCAGTACTTC,CAISGQSNKNIQYF
13,TRBJ2-3,TRBV19,-,-,TGTGCCAGTAGTATCCAGAGCACAGATACGCAGTATTTT,CASSIQSTDTQYF
12,TRBJ2-3,TRBV6-6,-,-,TGTGCCAGCAGCCCAGGGTTGCGTACGCAGTATTTT,CASSPGLRTQYF
19,TRBJ2-7,TRBV11-2,TRBD2,-,TGTGCCAGCAGCAGAAGGGTATCCCGACTAGCGGGAGATCTCGACGAGCAGTACTTC,CASSRRVSRLAGDLDEQYF
11,TRBJ1-2,TRBV20-1,-,-,TGCAGTGCTAGGGGCCCTTATGGCTACACCTTC,CSARGPYGYTF
13,TRBJ2-2,TRBV28,-,-,TGTGCCAGCAGATCGACAGAGACCGGGGAGCTGTTTTTT,CASRSTETGELFF
15,TRBJ2-7,TRBV19,TRBD2,-,TGTGCCAGTAACAGCGGGACTAGCGGGATCTACGAGCAGTACTTC,CASNSGTSGIYEQYF
21,TRBJ2-3,TRBV7-3,TRBD2,-,TGTGCCAGCAGCACCTGGGGACAGACTAGCGGGAGGGCCAGGCTCACACATACGCAGTATTTT,CASSTWGQTSGRARLTHTQYF
12,TRBJ1-2,TRBV28,-,once,TGTGCCACCGATGGGGGTCGGGTCGGCTACACCTTC,CATDGGRVGYTF
13,TRBJ1-1,TRBV12-3/TRBV12-4,-,once,TGTGCCAGCAGTCCAGTCGAGGACACTGAAGCTTTCTTT,CASSPVEDTEAFF
15,TRBJ2-7,TRBV7-7,-,-,TGTGCTAGCAGCACGCGGACAGAGAGCTCCTACGAGCAGTACTTC,CASSTRTESSYEQYF
14,TRBJ2-7,TRBV12-5,-,-,TGTGCTAGTGGGGACGGCGAAGTGAGCTACGAGCAGTACTTC,CASGDGEVSYEQYF
15,TRBJ1-6,TRBV11-2,-,-,TGTGCCAGCAGCTTAGATCCAGGGAATAGATCACCCCTCCACTTT,CASSLDPGNRSPLHF
15,TRBJ1-1,TRBV6-5,-,-,TGTGCCAGCAGTTACGAAGGACCGAAGAACACTGAAGCTTTCTTT,CASSYEGPKNTEAFF
15,TRBJ2-1,TRBV7-2,-,-,TGTGCCAGCAGCTTAGGGAGGGGACGGGGGAATGAGCAGTTCTTC,CASSLGRGRGNEQFF
14,TRBJ1-1,TRBV6-6,-,once,TGTGCCAGCAGTTACTCGGGGGGGAACACTGAAGCTTTCTTT,CASSYSGGNTEAFF
14,TRBJ2-7,TRBV6-5,-,-,TGTGCCAGCAGCAAGTCCCCCAGCAGCTACGAGCAGTACTTC,CASSKSPSSYEQYF
16,TRBJ1-4,TRBV5-1,TRBD1,-,TGCGCCAGCAGCCCGGGACAGACTGCAACTAATGAAAAACTGTTTTTT,CASSPGQTATNEKLFF